This T cell receptor (beta chain) was sequenced during a study of blood T cell repertoires in COVID-19. The V end was cut by 2 bases, the J end by 1 base, with 9 bases between. Germline CDR1 is SGHKS and CDR2 is YYEKEE (reference sequence). The CDR3 has 14 residues. Only in-frame clones appear in the TCRdb table, and some are missing; sequencing was by immunoSEQ multiplex PCR. In the table there are 140,000 to 150,000 clones, 80% to 85% of which are singletons. The clonotype comes from a human donor in a cohort sampled during active COVID-19. The V and J genes are TRBV5-5 and TRBJ1-1; D call uncertain. The sample was peripheral blood. The CDR3 coding sequence is TGTGCCAGCAGCTTAGATCCAGGGAACACTGAAGCTTTCTTT. It translates to CASSLDPGNTEAFF.